The T cell receptor (beta chain) under discussion was sequenced for a study of blood T cell repertoires in COVID-19. Study details: Material from acute and convalescent COVID-19 was sourced from the United States, Italy and Spain. T cells, B-cell-depleted T cells, or PBMCs supplied cDNA or gDNA.

The CDR3 totals 16 residues. Germline CDR1 SEHNR, CDR2 FQNEAQ (reference sequence). V was clipped by 4 bases and J by 1 base; unmatched bases: 3. As handled by the study authors: Cell counts per sample came from amplifying reference gene primers. The assay was immunoSEQ multiplex PCR, and TCRdb's table has in-frame clones only and misses some. V and J calls and clone size are as listed in that table; D and trimming were resolved from the DNA. The sample includes about 300,000 clones, over 80% of them seen just once. Input material: peripheral blood. V is TRBV7-9 and J is TRBJ1-3; 11 bases match TRBD1. The sequence was collected from a woman aged 40 to 50 who had recovered from COVID-19. Here the CDR3 reads CASSYRDRGSGNTIYF. CDR3 sequence (DNA): TGTGCCAGCAGCTACCGGGACAGGGGGTCTGGAAACACCATATATTTT. The entire variable domain, with the rest obtained from reference TRBV7-9 and TRBJ1-3, is as follows: DTGVSQNPRHKITKRGQNVTFRCDPISEHNRLYWYRQTLGQGPEFLTYFQNEAQLEKSRLLSDRFSAERPKGSFSTLEIQRTEQGDSAMYLCASSYRDRGSGNTIYFGEGSWLTVV.